These 14 T cell receptor beta chains originate from one sample sequenced in a study of T cells in localized non-small cell lung cancer. The method was immunoSEQ multiplex PCR; TCRdb's version includes in-frame clones alone and lacks a portion of them. Of tens of thousands of clones listed, roughly 90% are singletons. Specimen: peripheral blood, collected before any cancer treatment. All receptors derive from a woman between 40 and 69 years old with stage I lung adenocarcinoma.

The chain couples TRBV6-6 to TRBJ2-3; D possibly corresponds to TRBD1 (5 bases). The CDR3 has 14 residues. The V gene's germline CDR1 is MNHNY and CDR2 SVGAGI (reference sequence). Trimming removed 6 bases from V and 0 bases from J, with 10 bases in between. DNA of the CDR3: TGTGCCAGCAGCCCAAAGGGGAGCACAGATACGCAGTATTTT. Encoded protein: CASSPKGSTDTQYF.

The rearrangement joins TRBV19 to TRBJ2-4; D perhaps matches TRBD2 (5 bases). V was pared by 1 base and J by 2 bases, with 9 bases between. This CDR3 has 15 residues. Germline CDR1 LNHDA, CDR2 SQIVND (reference sequence). CDR3 in amino acids: CASSIGGQSKNIQYF. CDR3 bases: TGTGCCAGTAGTATAGGAGGGCAGTCCAAAAACATTCAGTACTTC. Full variable domain (outside the CDR3, taken from reference TRBV19 and TRBJ2-4): DGGITQSPKYLFRKEGQNVTLSCEQNLNHDAMYWYRQDPGQGLRLIYYSQIVNDFQKGDIAEGYSVSREKKESFPLTVTSAQKNPTAFYLCASSIGGQSKNIQYFGAGTRLSVL.

V is TRBV11-3 and J is TRBJ1-1; possibly TRBD1 for D (5 bases). From germline, CDR1 is SGHNT and CDR2 YENEEA. Trimming pared 2 bases from V and 1 base from J, leaving 5 bases between. The length of the CDR3 is 13 residues. As DNA, the CDR3 is TGTGCCAGCAGCTTACAGGGGAACACTGAAGCTTTCTTT. It codes for CASSLQGNTEAFF.

The chain has TRBV13 and TRBJ1-1, with no clear D. Germline V lookup: CDR1 PRHDT, CDR2 FYEKMQ (reference sequence). Trimming took off 1 base at V and 2 bases at J, with 8 bases between the two ends. The CDR3 is made up of 14 amino acids. This chain's CDR3 is CASSLEKGNTEAFF. In DNA, the CDR3 is TGTGCCAGCAGCTTAGAAAAGGGCAACACTGAAGCTTTCTTT.

The chain couples TRBV10-3 to TRBJ2-3; D is unresolved. The CDR3 contains 14 residues. CDR1 ENHRY and CDR2 SYGVKD come from the germline V gene. V lost 6 bases and J 1 base, leaving 11 bases between the germline ends. CDR3 nucleotide sequence: TGTGCCATCAGCCTAACAGCTGGCACAGATACGCAGTATTTT. This translates into CAISLTAGTDTQYF.

V usage is TRBV21-1 and J usage is TRBJ2-1; the table gives TRBD1 as D, unverified against the DNA. TRBV21-1 is described as a pseudogene. CDR3 size: 16 residues. This chain's CDR3 is CASSKGQGSSYNEQFF. DNA of the CDR3: TGTGCCAGCAGCAAAGGACAGGGGTCGTCTTACAATGAGCAGTTCTTC.

The chain combines TRBV10-3 with TRBJ2-7, with D uncertain. CDR1 is ENHRY and CDR2 is SYGVKD in the germline V gene. V lost 0 bases and J lost 3, with 6 bases in between. This CDR3 region has 13 residues. The CDR3 sequence: CAISESDDYEQYF. DNA of the CDR3: TGTGCCATCAGTGAGTCAGATGACTACGAGCAGTACTTC.

The chain is built from TRBV9 and TRBJ2-7, with D perhaps matching TRBD1 or TRBD2 (5 bases each). Trimming removed 3 bases at V and 3 bases at J, with 16 bases between. CDR3 size: 15 residues. Per the germline V gene, CDR1 is SGDLS and CDR2 is YYNGEE. The CDR3 DNA reads as TGTGCCAGCAGCGGAGGGGCCGTCATAGGCTACGAGCAGTACTTC. Translated, it gives CASSGGAVIGYEQYF.

The rearrangement uses TRBV6-5 and TRBJ2-1; possibly TRBD2 for D (5 bases). The V gene's germline CDR1 is MNHEY and CDR2 SVGAGI. The V end was cut by 4 bases, the J end by 1 base, with 14 bases between. This CDR3 is 16 amino acids long. For the CDR3, the DNA is TGTGCCAGCAGTTCCGGACTCTGGGAGTCCTACAATGAGCAGTTCTTC. This encodes CASSSGLWESYNEQFF.

This clone was observed a handful of times. One end of the junction varies from germline; a read error may be responsible. The rearrangement links TRBV12-5 to TRBJ1-1; D is uncertain. Per the germline V gene, CDR1 is LGHNT and CDR2 is FRNRAP. The CDR3 has 13 amino acids. CDR3 in DNA: TGTGCTAGTGGATTGGGATTGAACACTGAAGCTTTCTTT. This encodes CASGLGLNTEAFF.

The chain recombines TRBV19 with TRBJ1-2; possibly TRBD1 for D (5 bases). V shed 10 bases and J shed 1 base, with 13 bases lying between them. Germline assignment: CDR1 LNHDA and CDR2 SQIVND (reference sequence). This CDR3 is built from 13 residues. CDR3: CANKDKFNYGYTF. DNA of the CDR3: TGTGCCAATAAGGACAAATTTAACTATGGCTACACCTTC.

This rearrangement joins TRBV5-1 to TRBJ1-2, with 10 bases that match TRBD1. From germline, CDR1 is SGHRS and CDR2 YFSETQ. V lost 0 bases, J lost 7 bases, and 12 bases stayed unmatched. The CDR3 spans 17 residues. Here the CDR3 DNA reads TGCGCCAGCAGCTTGGAGAGTCCCGGGACAGGGGTCGGTGGCTACACCTTC. Translating it yields CASSLESPGTGVGGYTF.

V is TRBV5-1 and J is TRBJ2-3, with 10 nucleotides matching TRBD2. Germline V gene data show CDR1 as SGHRS and CDR2 as YFSETQ. There are 17 residues in the CDR3. The J segment lost 1 base and the V segment lost 4 bases, leaving 9 bases of the junction unmatched. CDR3 DNA: TGCGCCAGCAGCGAAGCTAGCGGGGGACATCGCACAGATACGCAGTATTTT. It specifies CASSEASGGHRTDTQYF.

The rearrangement uses TRBV7-2 and TRBJ2-1, with D perhaps assigned TRBD1 or TRBD2 (6 bases each). V gave up 6 bases and J gave up 4 bases, with 7 bases separating them. Germline values: CDR1 SGHTA, CDR2 FQGNSA. The CDR3 runs 12 residues. The CDR3 here is CASRGGYNEQFF. Here the CDR3 DNA reads TGTGCCAGCAGAGGGGGGTACAATGAGCAGTTCTTC.